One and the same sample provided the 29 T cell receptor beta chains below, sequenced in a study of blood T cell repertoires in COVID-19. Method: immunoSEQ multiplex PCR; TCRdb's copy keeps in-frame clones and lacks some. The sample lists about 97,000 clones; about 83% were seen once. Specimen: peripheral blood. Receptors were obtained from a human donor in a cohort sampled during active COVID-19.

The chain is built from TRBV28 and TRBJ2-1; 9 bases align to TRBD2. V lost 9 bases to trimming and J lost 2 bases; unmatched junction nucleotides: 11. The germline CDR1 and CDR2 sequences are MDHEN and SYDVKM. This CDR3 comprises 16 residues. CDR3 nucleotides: TGTGCCAGTCCGCGTCCCGGGACTAGCCCCTACAATGAGCAGTTCTTC. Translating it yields CASPRPGTSPYNEQFF.

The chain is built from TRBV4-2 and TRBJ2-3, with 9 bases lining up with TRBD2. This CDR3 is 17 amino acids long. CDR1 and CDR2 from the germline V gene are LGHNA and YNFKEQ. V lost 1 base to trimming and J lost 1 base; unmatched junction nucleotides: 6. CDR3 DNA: TGTGCCAGCAGCCAAGTCGGGGCTAGCGGGGGCACAGATACGCAGTATTTT. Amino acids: CASSQVGASGGTDTQYF.

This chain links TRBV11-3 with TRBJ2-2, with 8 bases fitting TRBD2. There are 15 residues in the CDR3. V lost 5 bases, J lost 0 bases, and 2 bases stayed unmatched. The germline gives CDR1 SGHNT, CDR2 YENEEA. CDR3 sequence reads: CASSPGGANTGELFF. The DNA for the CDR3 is TGTGCCAGCAGCCCGGGGGGGGCGAACACCGGGGAGCTGTTTTTT.

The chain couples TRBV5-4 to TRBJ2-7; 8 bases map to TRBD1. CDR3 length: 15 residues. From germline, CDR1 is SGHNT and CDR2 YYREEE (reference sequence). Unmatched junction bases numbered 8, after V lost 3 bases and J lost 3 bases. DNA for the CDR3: TGTGCCAGCAGCTCGCCGGGACAGGTCAACTACGAGCAGTACTTC. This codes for CASSSPGQVNYEQYF.

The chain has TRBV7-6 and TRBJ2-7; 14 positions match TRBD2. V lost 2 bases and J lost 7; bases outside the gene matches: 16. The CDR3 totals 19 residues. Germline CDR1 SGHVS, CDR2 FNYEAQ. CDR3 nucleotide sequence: TGTGCCAGCAGCTTACACCCCGGGGGGACTAGCGGGAGCTTGGGGGAGCAGTACTTC. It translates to CASSLHPGGTSGSLGEQYF. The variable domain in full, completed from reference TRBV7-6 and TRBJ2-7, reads GAGVSQSPRYKVTKRGQDVALRCDPISGHVSLYWYRQALGQGPEFLTYFNYEAQQDKSGLPNDRFSAERPEGSISTLTIQRTEQRDSAMYRCASSLHPGGTSGSLGEQYFGPGTRLTVT.

For the CDR3, the DNA is TGTGCCAGTAGCCTGACCGGGACAGCTAAAGAAGCTTTCTTT. Amino acid sequence: CASSLTGTAKEAFF. The chain has TRBV19 and TRBJ1-1; 7 nucleotides match TRBD1. The CDR3 extends over 14 amino acids. CDR1 LNHDA and CDR2 SQIVND come from the germline V gene (reference sequence). V shed 6 bases, J shed 8 bases, and the junction held 12 bases outside the gene matches.

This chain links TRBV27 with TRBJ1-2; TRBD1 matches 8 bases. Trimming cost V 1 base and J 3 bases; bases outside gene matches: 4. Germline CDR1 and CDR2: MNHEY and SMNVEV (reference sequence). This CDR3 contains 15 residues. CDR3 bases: TGTGCCAGCAGTTTATTCAGGGGGCCGGACTATGGCTACACCTTC. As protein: CASSLFRGPDYGYTF.

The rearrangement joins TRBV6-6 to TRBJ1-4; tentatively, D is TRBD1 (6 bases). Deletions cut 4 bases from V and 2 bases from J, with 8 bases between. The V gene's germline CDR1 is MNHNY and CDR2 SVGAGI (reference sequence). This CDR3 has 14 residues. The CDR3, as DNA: TGTGCCAGCAGTTCGACAGGCACTAATGAAAAACTGTTTTTT. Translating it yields CASSSTGTNEKLFF.

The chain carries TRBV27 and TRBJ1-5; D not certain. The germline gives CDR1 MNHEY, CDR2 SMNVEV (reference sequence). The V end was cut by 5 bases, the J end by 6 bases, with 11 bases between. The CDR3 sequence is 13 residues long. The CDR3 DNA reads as TGTGCCAGCAGTCCTTCTTCTACTCAGCCCCAGCATTTT. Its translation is CASSPSSTQPQHF.

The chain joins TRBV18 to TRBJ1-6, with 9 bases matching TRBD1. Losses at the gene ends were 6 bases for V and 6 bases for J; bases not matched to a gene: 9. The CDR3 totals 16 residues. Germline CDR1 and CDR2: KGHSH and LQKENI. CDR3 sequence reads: CASSPGTGKGNSPLHF. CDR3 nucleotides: TGTGCCAGCTCCCCCGGGACAGGGAAGGGTAATTCACCCCTCCACTTT.

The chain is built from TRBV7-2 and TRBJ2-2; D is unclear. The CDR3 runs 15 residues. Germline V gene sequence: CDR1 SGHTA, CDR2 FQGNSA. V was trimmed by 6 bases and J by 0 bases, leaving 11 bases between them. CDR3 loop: CASSLRRANTGELFF. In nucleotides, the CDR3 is TGTGCCAGCAGTCTCCGACGGGCGAACACCGGGGAGCTGTTTTTT.

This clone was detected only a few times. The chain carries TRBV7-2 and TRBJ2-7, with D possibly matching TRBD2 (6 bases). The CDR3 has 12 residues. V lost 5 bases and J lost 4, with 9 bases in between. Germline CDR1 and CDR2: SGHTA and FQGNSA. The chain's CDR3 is CASSPGGYEQYF. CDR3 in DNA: TGTGCCAGCAGCCCCGGAGGGTACGAGCAGTACTTC.

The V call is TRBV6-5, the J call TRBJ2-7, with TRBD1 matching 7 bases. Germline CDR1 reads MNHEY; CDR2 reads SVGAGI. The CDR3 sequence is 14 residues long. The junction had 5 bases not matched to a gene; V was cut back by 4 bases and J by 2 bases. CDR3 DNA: TGTGCCAGCAGTTCCCCGGGACAGACCTACGAGCAGTACTTC. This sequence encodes CASSSPGQTYEQYF.

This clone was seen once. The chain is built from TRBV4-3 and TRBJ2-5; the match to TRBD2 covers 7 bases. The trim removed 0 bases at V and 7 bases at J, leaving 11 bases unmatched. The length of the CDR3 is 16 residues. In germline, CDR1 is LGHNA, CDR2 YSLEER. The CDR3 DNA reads TGCGCCAGCAGCCAAGATCTCGGGAGGCGTGGGGGGACCCAGTACTTC. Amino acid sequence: CASSQDLGRRGGTQYF.

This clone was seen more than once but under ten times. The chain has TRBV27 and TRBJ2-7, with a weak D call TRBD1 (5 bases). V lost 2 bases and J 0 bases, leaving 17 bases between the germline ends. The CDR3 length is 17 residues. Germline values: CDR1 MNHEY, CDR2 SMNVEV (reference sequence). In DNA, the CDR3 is TGTGCCAGCAGTTTAGAAGGCTGGTACAGGAGCTCCTACGAGCAGTACTTC. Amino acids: CASSLEGWYRSSYEQYF.

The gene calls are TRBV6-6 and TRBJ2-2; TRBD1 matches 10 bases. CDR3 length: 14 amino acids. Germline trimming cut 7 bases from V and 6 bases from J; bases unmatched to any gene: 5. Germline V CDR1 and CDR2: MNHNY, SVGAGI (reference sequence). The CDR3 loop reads CASTDRGRSGELFF. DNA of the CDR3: TGTGCCAGCACCGACAGGGGGCGATCCGGGGAGCTGTTTTTT.

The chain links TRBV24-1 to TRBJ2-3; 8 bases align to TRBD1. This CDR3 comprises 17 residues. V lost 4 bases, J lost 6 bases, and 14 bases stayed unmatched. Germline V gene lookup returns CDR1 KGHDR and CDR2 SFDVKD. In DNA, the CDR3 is TGTGCCACCAGTGACCCGCCGGGGGCAGGGGGCAGGGATACGCAGTATTTT. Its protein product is CATSDPPGAGGRDTQYF.

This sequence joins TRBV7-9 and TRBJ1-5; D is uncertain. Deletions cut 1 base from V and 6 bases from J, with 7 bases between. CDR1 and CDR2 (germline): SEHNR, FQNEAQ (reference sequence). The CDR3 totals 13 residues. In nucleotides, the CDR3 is TGTGCCAGCAGCTTAGTCGAGGGTCAGCCCCAGCATTTT. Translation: CASSLVEGQPQHF. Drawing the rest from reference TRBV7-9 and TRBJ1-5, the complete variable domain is DTGVSQNPRHKITKRGQNVTFRCDPISEHNRLYWYRQTLGQGPEFLTYFQNEAQLEKSRLLSDRFSAERPKGSFSTLEIQRTEQGDSAMYLCASSLVEGQPQHFGDGTRLSIL.

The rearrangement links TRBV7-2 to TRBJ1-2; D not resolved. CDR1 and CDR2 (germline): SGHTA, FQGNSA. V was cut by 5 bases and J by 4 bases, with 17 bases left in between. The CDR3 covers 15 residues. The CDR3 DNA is TGTGCCAGCAGCCCTAATCTTTCACTTCTCTATGGCTACACCTTC. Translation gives CASSPNLSLLYGYTF.

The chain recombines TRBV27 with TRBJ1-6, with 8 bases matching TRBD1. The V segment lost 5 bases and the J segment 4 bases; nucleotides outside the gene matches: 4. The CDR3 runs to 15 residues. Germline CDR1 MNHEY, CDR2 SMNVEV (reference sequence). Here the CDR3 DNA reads TGTGCCAGCAGTCAGGGACAGGTTTATAATTCACCCCTCCACTTT. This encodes CASSQGQVYNSPLHF.

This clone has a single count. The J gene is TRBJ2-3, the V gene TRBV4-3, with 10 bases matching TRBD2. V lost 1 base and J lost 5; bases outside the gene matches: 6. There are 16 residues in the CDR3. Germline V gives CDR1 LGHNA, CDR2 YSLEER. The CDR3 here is CASSQVLAGVGDTQYF. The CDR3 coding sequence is TGCGCCAGCAGCCAAGTTCTAGCGGGAGTGGGAGATACGCAGTATTTT.

The CDR3 sequence: CASSPGPGAYEQYF. CDR3 in DNA: TGTGCCAGCAGCCCAGGCCCAGGCGCCTACGAGCAGTACTTC. The chain joins TRBV11-2 to TRBJ2-7; D ambiguous. CDR3 length: 14 residues. The ends were cut back, 5 bases at V and 2 bases at J, with 13 bases in the middle. From germline, CDR1 is SGHAT and CDR2 FQNNGV.

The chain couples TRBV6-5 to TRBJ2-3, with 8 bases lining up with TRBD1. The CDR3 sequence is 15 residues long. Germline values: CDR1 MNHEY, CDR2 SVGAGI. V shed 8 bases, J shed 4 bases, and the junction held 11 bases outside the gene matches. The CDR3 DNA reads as TGTGCCAGCGCAAAAGGCAGGGGGCGAGCAGATACGCAGTATTTT. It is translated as CASAKGRGRADTQYF.

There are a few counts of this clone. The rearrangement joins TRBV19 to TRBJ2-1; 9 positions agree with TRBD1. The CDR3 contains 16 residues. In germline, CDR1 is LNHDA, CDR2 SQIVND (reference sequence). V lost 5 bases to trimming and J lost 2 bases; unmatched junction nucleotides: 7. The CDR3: CASSPPGQGPYNEQFF. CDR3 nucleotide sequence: TGTGCCAGTAGTCCCCCGGGACAGGGCCCCTACAATGAGCAGTTCTTC.

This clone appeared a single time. The CDR3 DNA follows: TGTGCCAGCAGCTTCCGGACAGTAAACACTGAAGCTTTCTTT. Its translation: CASSFRTVNTEAFF. J is TRBJ1-1 and V is TRBV7-8, with D tentatively TRBD1 (6 bases). Germline CDR1 SGHVS, CDR2 FQNEAQ. The CDR3 extends over 14 amino acids. Deletions cut 3 bases from V and 2 bases from J, with 10 bases between.

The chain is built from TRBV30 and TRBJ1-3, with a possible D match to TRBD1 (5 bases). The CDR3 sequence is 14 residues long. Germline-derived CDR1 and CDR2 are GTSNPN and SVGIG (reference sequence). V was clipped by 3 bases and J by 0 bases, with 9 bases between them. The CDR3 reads CAWRGVLSGNTIYF. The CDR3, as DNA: TGTGCCTGGAGAGGGGTTCTCTCTGGAAACACCATATATTTT. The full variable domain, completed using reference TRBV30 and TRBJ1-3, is SQTIHQWPATLVQPVGSPLSLECTVEGTSNPNLYWYRQAAGRGLQLLFYSVGIGQISSEVPQNLSASRPQDRQFILSSKKLLLSDSGFYLCAWRGVLSGNTIYFGEGSWLTVV.

The CDR3 DNA reads TGTGCCAGCGGGACAGGGGCAACTAATGAAAAACTGTTTTTT. It specifies CASGTGATNEKLFF. The chain joins TRBV5-8 to TRBJ1-4; 10 positions match TRBD1. This CDR3 is 14 amino acids long. Germline V gene lookup returns CDR1 SGHTS and CDR2 YDEGEE. Losses at the gene ends were 7 bases for V and 0 bases for J; bases not matched to a gene: 0. Full variable domain (rest looked up from reference TRBV5-8 and TRBJ1-4): EAGVTQSPTHLIKTRGQQATLRCSPISGHTSVYWYQQALGLGLQFLLWYDEGEERNRGNFPPRFSGRQFPNYSSELNVNALELEDSALYLCASGTGATNEKLFFGSGTQLSVL.

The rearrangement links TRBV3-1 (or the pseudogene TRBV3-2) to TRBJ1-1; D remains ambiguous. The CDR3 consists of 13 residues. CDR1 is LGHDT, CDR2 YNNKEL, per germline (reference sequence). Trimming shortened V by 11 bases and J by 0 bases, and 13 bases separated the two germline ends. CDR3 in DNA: TGTGCCTCTTCCGGTTTTATGAACACTGAAGCTTTCTTT. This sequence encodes CASSGFMNTEAFF.

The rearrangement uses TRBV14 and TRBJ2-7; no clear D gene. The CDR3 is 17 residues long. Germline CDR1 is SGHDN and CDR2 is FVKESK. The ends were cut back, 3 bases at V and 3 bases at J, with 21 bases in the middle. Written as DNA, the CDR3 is TGTGCCAGCAGCCAGGATCCCATTGGATTAGGAGTCTACGAGCAGTACTTC. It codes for CASSQDPIGLGVYEQYF. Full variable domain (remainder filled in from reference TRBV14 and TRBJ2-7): EAGVTQFPSHSVIEKGQTVTLRCDPISGHDNLYWYRRVMGKEIKFLLHFVKESKQDESGMPNNRFLAERTGGTYSTLKVQPAELEDSGVYFCASSQDPIGLGVYEQYFGPGTRLTVT.